These 28 T cell receptor beta chains were sequenced from one sample in a study of yellow fever vaccine responses in identical twins (dated by TCRdb to 2017 to 2018). Library prep was done by RT-PCR. For sequencing, an Illumina HiSeq 2500 was employed. TCRdb handled the public reads itself, with Q25 trimming in fastp and clone calling in MiXCR, and kept productive beta chains. One record per CDR3 amino acid sequence lists the most common genes and DNA. This sample comprises 4,500 or so distinct CDR3 sequences, roughly 85% of them detected only once. Under 2.5% of the sample goes to the ten largest clones. The sample here was T cells from blood (PBMCs), unsorted or a sorted subset (not recorded which), taken before or after yellow fever vaccination (not recorded which). These receptors came from a woman aged 18-29 years who received the yellow fever vaccine. Donor details come from another sample of the same person, matched by shared clones.

J is TRBJ2-3 and V is TRBV2, with D perhaps TRBD2 (6 bases). This CDR3 is 15 amino acids long. V was shortened by 5 bases and J by 1 base, with 13 bases between the two germline ends. CDR1 is SNHLY and CDR2 is FYNNEI in the germline V gene. Written as DNA, the CDR3 is TGTGCCAGCAGTTCAGCGGGCGTTGGCACAGATACGCAGTATTTT. Protein product: CASSSAGVGTDTQYF. The full variable domain, its missing parts supplied by reference TRBV2 and TRBJ2-3, is EPEVTQTPSHQVTQMGQEVILRCVPISNHLYFYWYRQILGQKVEFLVSFYNNEISEKSEIFDDQFSVERPDGSNFTLKIRSTKLEDSAMYFCASSSAGVGTDTQYFGPGTRLTVL.

The rearrangement links TRBV7-9 to TRBJ2-1; no firm D call. Per germline, CDR1 SEHNR and CDR2 FQNEAQ (reference sequence). This CDR3 is built from 14 residues. V lost 2 bases and J 0 bases, leaving 5 bases between the germline ends. DNA for the CDR3: TGTGCCAGCAGCTTACCGGCCTCCTACAATGAGCAGTTCTTC. Amino acids: CASSLPASYNEQFF.

This clonotype was detected only a few times. The rearrangement links TRBV6-2 or TRBV6-3 to TRBJ2-5; D is possibly TRBD1 (7 bases). The germline V gene has CDR1 MNHEY and CDR2 SVGEGT. The CDR3 covers 15 residues. Trimming took 2 bases from V and 5 from J, leaving 15 bases between them. CDR3: CASSYRGTAWETQYF. DNA for the CDR3: TGTGCCAGCAGTTACCGCGGGACAGCTTGGGAGACCCAGTACTTC.

V and J are TRBV4-3 and TRBJ2-7; D unclear. Trimming removed 0 bases at V and 1 base at J, with 13 bases between. Per the germline V gene, CDR1 is LGHNA and CDR2 is YSLEER. This CDR3 has 16 amino acids. The DNA of the CDR3 is TGCGCCAGCAGCCAAGACGAAGGTACCCCTTCCTACGAGCAGTACTTC. It specifies CASSQDEGTPSYEQYF.

V is TRBV12-3 or TRBV12-4 and J is TRBJ2-2, with D possibly TRBD2 on 5 matching bases. Trimming shortened V by 6 bases and J by 9 bases, and 23 bases separated the two germline ends. The CDR3 extends over 16 amino acids. CDR3 protein: CASSPNSEFRIRELFF. The CDR3 DNA follows: TGTGCCAGCAGCCCTAATAGCGAGTTTCGGATAAGGGAGCTGTTTTTT.

This chain links TRBV11-3 with TRBJ2-7; TRBD1 aligns across 8 bases. The length of the CDR3 is 15 residues. V trimming: 2 bases; J trimming: 2 bases; junction bases outside the gene matches: 5. The germline CDR1 and CDR2 sequences are SGHNT and YENEEA. CDR3 loop: CASSLNGQGTYEQYF. The CDR3 nucleotides are TGTGCCAGCAGCTTAAATGGACAGGGAACCTACGAGCAGTACTTC.

The gene calls are TRBV5-1 and TRBJ2-7; TRBD2 agrees at 11 bases. The CDR3 covers 15 residues. Per the germline V gene, CDR1 is SGHRS and CDR2 is YFSETQ. With 2 bases clipped from V and 7 bases from J, the junction kept 8 bases outside the gene matches. The CDR3 bases are TGCGCCAGCAGCTTCATAGCGGGAGGGCCGGGGGAGCAGTACTTC. It specifies CASSFIAGGPGEQYF.

The chain combines TRBV29-1 with TRBJ1-2; D perhaps matches TRBD1 (5 bases). CDR3 length equals 15 residues. The germline V gene has CDR1 SQVTM and CDR2 ANQGSEA. Trimming removed 2 bases from V and 4 bases from J, with 17 bases in between. CDR3 coding DNA: TGCAGCGTTGAACTCTCCGGGACGGGGGGCTATGGCTACACCTTC. Encoded protein: CSVELSGTGGYGYTF. The full variable domain, rest sourced from reference TRBV29-1 and TRBJ1-2, is SAVISQKPSRDICQRGTSLTIQCQVDSQVTMMFWYRQQPGQSLTLIATANQGSEATYESGFVIDKFPISRPNLTFSTLTVSNMSPEDSSIYLCSVELSGTGGYGYTFGSGTRLTVV.

This chain joins TRBV11-1 and TRBJ2-3; D remains ambiguous. The CDR3 sequence is 12 residues long. CDR1 is SGHAT and CDR2 is FQDESV in the germline V gene (reference sequence). V was clipped by 3 bases and J by 5 bases, with 6 bases between them. This chain's CDR3 is CASSLALDTQYF. In DNA form, the CDR3 reads TGTGCCAGCAGCTTGGCGCTAGATACGCAGTATTTT.

This chain joins TRBV29-1 and TRBJ2-5; D gene unclear. CDR1 SQVTM and CDR2 ANQGSEA come from the germline V gene. Trimming took 4 bases from V and 0 from J, leaving 6 bases between them. This CDR3 spans 12 amino acids. The CDR3 sequence is CSVAPNQETQYF. In DNA form, the CDR3 reads TGCAGCGTTGCGCCCAACCAAGAGACCCAGTACTTC.

The rearrangement joins TRBV19 to TRBJ2-5, with D unresolved. Germline V gives CDR1 LNHDA, CDR2 SQIVND (reference sequence). The CDR3 length is 12 residues. The V gene lost 0 bases and the J gene lost 4 bases, with 3 bases spanning the gap. CDR3 protein: CASSIEGETQYF. The CDR3 DNA is TGTGCCAGTAGTATAGAAGGAGAGACCCAGTACTTC.

The rearrangement uses TRBV11-2 and TRBJ2-7; TRBD1 is a possible D gene (5 bases). Germline V lookup: CDR1 SGHAT, CDR2 FQNNGV. The CDR3 is 12 amino acids. V dropped 5 bases and J dropped 6 bases, with 11 bases sitting between them. The CDR3 DNA reads TGTGCCAGCAGCACATCTCAGGGCGAGCAGTACTTC. Amino acids: CASSTSQGEQYF.

The chain employs TRBV3-1 and TRBJ2-1, with unresolved D. The V end was cut by 3 bases, the J end by 0 bases, with 12 bases between. Germline V gene lookup returns CDR1 LGHDT and CDR2 YNNKEL (reference sequence). The CDR3 extends over 16 amino acids. The chain's CDR3 is CASSQGLPSSYNEQFF. The CDR3 DNA reads TGTGCCAGCAGCCAGGGATTACCAAGCTCCTACAATGAGCAGTTCTTC.

This clonotype occurred once. The chain employs TRBV4-1 and TRBJ1-2; TRBD1 matches at 8 bases. CDR3 length: 14 amino acids. V gave up 5 bases and J gave up 2 bases; unmatched junction bases: 4. Germline V gene data show CDR1 as MGHRA and CDR2 as YSYEKL. This CDR3 is CASSRGQANYGYTF. The DNA of the CDR3 is TGCGCCAGCAGCAGGGGACAGGCGAACTATGGCTACACCTTC.

The sample holds one count of this clonotype. The chain is built from TRBV5-1 and TRBJ2-7; the D gene could be TRBD1 or TRBD2 (6 bases each). There are 15 residues in the CDR3. V was shortened by 0 bases and J by 2 bases, with 12 bases between the two germline ends. Germline-derived CDR1 and CDR2 are SGHRS and YFSETQ. CDR3 sequence: CASSLVAGEAYEQYF. CDR3 nucleotides: TGCGCCAGCAGCTTGGTGGCAGGGGAGGCCTACGAGCAGTACTTC.

The chain joins TRBV2 to TRBJ2-2, with D maybe TRBD1 (5 bases). There are 15 residues in the CDR3. The germline V and J ends were trimmed by 4 bases and 4 bases, with 13 bases remaining between them. Per the germline V gene, CDR1 is SNHLY and CDR2 is FYNNEI. CDR3 in DNA: TGTGCCAGCAGTGCCCGTCAGACAGTCACCGGGGAGCTGTTTTTT. Translation gives CASSARQTVTGELFF.

V and J are TRBV7-6 and TRBJ2-7; D unresolved. This CDR3 is built from 14 residues. Germline values: CDR1 SGHVS, CDR2 FNYEAQ. Trimming took off 1 base at V and 1 base at J, with 8 bases between the two ends. The chain's CDR3 is CASSLERLSYEQYF. CDR3 in DNA: TGTGCCAGCAGCTTAGAACGGCTGTCCTACGAGCAGTACTTC. Based on the CDR3 plus reference TRBV7-6 and TRBJ2-7, the full variable domain is GAGVSQSPRYKVTKRGQDVALRCDPISGHVSLYWYRQALGQGPEFLTYFNYEAQQDKSGLPNDRFSAERPEGSISTLTIQRTEQRDSAMYRCASSLERLSYEQYFGPGTRLTVT.

The rearrangement joins TRBV6-1 to TRBJ1-2; D ambiguous. The V gene lost 5 bases and the J gene lost 0 bases, with 13 bases spanning the gap. The CDR3 is 15 amino acids. The germline CDR1 and CDR2 sequences are MNHNS and SASEGT. CDR3 nucleotide sequence: TGTGCCAGCAGTAAAAACACACTCCCTAACTATGGCTACACCTTC. Amino acid sequence: CASSKNTLPNYGYTF.

The chain employs TRBV11-3 and TRBJ2-5; unclear D gene. CDR3 length: 13 amino acids. Trimming pared 2 bases from V and 4 bases from J, leaving 8 bases between. Germline assignment: CDR1 SGHNT and CDR2 YENEEA. This CDR3 is CASSLYYSETQYF. CDR3 coding DNA: TGTGCCAGCAGCTTATATTATTCAGAGACCCAGTACTTC.

The V gene is TRBV16, the J gene TRBJ1-3; D gene uncertain. Germline-derived CDR1 and CDR2 are KGHSY and FQNENV. The CDR3 is made up of 11 amino acids. V was shortened by 7 bases and J by 8 bases, with 9 bases between the two germline ends. The chain's CDR3 is CASIKGDTIYF. The CDR3, as DNA: TGTGCCAGCATCAAAGGAGACACCATATATTTT.

The V gene is TRBV23-1, the J gene TRBJ2-2; TRBD1 aligns across 9 bases. TRBV23-1 is noted as an ORF with a role that remains uncertain. The V gene end was trimmed by 3 bases and the J gene end by 7 bases; junction bases not matched to a gene: 9. This CDR3 spans 16 amino acids. As DNA, the CDR3 is TGCGCCAGCAGTCAGAGGGACAGGGCAGCGGACGGGGAGCTGTTTTTT. It yields the protein CASSQRDRAADGELFF.

The CDR3 region has the DNA TGCGCCAGCAGCCAAGTGATGGGACAGGCGTCCTACGAGCAGTACTTC. Translation gives CASSQVMGQASYEQYF. V usage is TRBV4-1 and J usage is TRBJ2-7, with 8 bases matching TRBD1. J lost 1 base, V lost 1 base, and 6 bases had no gene match. The CDR3 totals 16 residues. Germline loops: CDR1 MGHRA, CDR2 YSYEKL.

This chain joins TRBV11-1 and TRBJ2-7; 10 bases are shared with TRBD1. Germline-derived CDR1 and CDR2 are SGHAT and FQDESV (reference sequence). The CDR3 is 14 residues long. With V trimmed by 4 bases and J by 4 bases, 4 bases remained unmatched. DNA of the CDR3: TGTGCCAGCAGCTCCGTGGGACAGGGGTACGAGCAGTACTTC. It is translated as CASSSVGQGYEQYF.

The table lists this clonotype with a few counts. This sequence joins TRBV2 and TRBJ2-7, with D possibly being TRBD1 (5 bases). Per germline, CDR1 SNHLY and CDR2 FYNNEI. The CDR3 length is 13 residues. The V gene lost 7 bases and the J gene lost 2 bases, with 12 bases spanning the gap. The DNA for the CDR3 is TGTGCCAGCACCCAAGGGGTTCCCTACGAGCAGTACTTC. The encoded protein is CASTQGVPYEQYF. The whole variable domain, remainder taken from reference TRBV2 and TRBJ2-7, is EPEVTQTPSHQVTQMGQEVILRCVPISNHLYFYWYRQILGQKVEFLVSFYNNEISEKSEIFDDQFSVERPDGSNFTLKIRSTKLEDSAMYFCASTQGVPYEQYFGPGTRLTVT.

The chain links TRBV11-3 to TRBJ2-7; possible D gene TRBD2, 5 bases. The V end lost 1 base, the J end lost 2 bases, and 12 bases lay between the germline ends. The germline V gene has CDR1 SGHNT and CDR2 YENEEA. This CDR3 is 15 amino acids long. CDR3 sequence (DNA): TGTGCCAGCAGCTTAGTAGGTGACGGGACCTACGAGCAGTACTTC. Translated: CASSLVGDGTYEQYF.

The chain has TRBV15 and TRBJ2-7, with a weak D call TRBD1 (6 bases). CDR3 length: 14 residues. The germline gives CDR1 LNHNV, CDR2 YYDKDF (reference sequence). Trimming removed 5 bases at V and 6 bases at J, with 17 bases between. CDR3 in amino acids: CATSPRGRGFEQYF. The CDR3 DNA sequence: TGTGCCACCAGCCCCCGTGGCAGGGGCTTCGAGCAGTACTTC. Full variable domain (missing parts from reference TRBV15 and TRBJ2-7): DAMVIQNPRYQVTQFGKPVTLSCSQTLNHNVMYWYQQKSSQAPKLLFHYYDKDFNNEADTPDNFQSRRPNTSFCFLDIRSPGLGDTAMYLCATSPRGRGFEQYFGPGTRLTVT.

The chain uses TRBV2 and TRBJ2-1; 8 nucleotides match TRBD1. The germline gives CDR1 SNHLY, CDR2 FYNNEI. V was clipped by 5 bases and J by 5 bases; unmatched bases: 5. The CDR3 is 14 residues long. The CDR3 region is CASSWTGFNNEQFF. The CDR3 region has the DNA TGTGCCAGCAGTTGGACAGGGTTTAACAATGAGCAGTTCTTC.

V and J are TRBV23-1 and TRBJ1-2; D call uncertain. Being an ORF, TRBV23-1 has a function that is uncertain. The CDR3 is 13 amino acids. Trimming stripped 3 bases from V and 8 bases from J, with 13 bases between. CDR3: CASSHHFMRGYTF. For the CDR3, the DNA is TGCGCCAGCAGTCACCACTTTATGCGGGGCTACACCTTC.